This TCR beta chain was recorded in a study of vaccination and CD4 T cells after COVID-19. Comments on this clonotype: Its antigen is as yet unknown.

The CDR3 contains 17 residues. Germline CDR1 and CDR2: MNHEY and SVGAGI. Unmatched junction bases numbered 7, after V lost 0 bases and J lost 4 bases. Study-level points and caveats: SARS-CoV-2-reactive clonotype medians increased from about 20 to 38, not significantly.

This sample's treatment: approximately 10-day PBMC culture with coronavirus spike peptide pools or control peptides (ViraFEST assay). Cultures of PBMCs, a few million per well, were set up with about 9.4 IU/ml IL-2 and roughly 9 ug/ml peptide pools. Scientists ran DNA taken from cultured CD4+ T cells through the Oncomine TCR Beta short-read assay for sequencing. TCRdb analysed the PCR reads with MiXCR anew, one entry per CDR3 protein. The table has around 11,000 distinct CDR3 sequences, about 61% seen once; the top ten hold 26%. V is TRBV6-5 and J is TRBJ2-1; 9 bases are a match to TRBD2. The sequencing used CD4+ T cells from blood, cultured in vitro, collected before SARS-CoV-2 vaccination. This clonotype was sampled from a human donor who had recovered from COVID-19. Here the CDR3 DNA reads TGTGCCAGCAGTTACTCGGGGGCTAGCGGGGTTTACAATGAGCAGTTCTTC. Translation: CASSYSGASGVYNEQFF.